Below, one TCR beta chain is given with its context. This sample stems from a study of cytomegalovirus exposure and HLA in healthy donors. The germline gives CDR1 KGHSH, CDR2 LQKENI. The CDR3 has 17 residues. After removal of 1 base from V and 1 base from J, the junction contained 3 bases not matched to a gene. 13 Jbeta primers and 60 Vbeta primers were used for the PCR. Clones were sequenced by immunoSEQ multiplex PCR, and TCRdb holds only the in-frame ones, with some missing. The sample has over 110,000 clones; 70% to 80% are singletons. Sequenced: PBMCs. The sequence was obtained from a woman aged 40 to 55 in good health and CMV-seropositive. The V and J genes are TRBV18 and TRBJ2-2, with 10 bases matching TRBD2. CDR3: CASSPQSSGRNTGELFF. As DNA, the CDR3 is TGTGCCAGCTCACCACAGTCTAGCGGGAGGAACACCGGGGAGCTGTTTTTT.